Presented here are 30 T cell receptor beta chains from one specimen sequenced in a study of identical twins. TCRdb re-called the 5' RACE reads with MiXCR, one entry per CDR3 protein. The sample records about 220,000 distinct CDR3 sequences, around 8.1% being singletons. These same data were also listed under a study on yellow fever vaccine responses in identical twins.

The sequenced sample consisted of memory (CD45RO+) T cells sorted from blood. The receptors were sampled from a young woman in good health.

Written as DNA, the CDR3 is TGTGCCAGCAGCTTTGCTGGTACCACAGATACGCAGTATTTT. Its protein is CASSFAGTTDTQYF. This chain joins TRBV11-2 and TRBJ2-3; D is ambiguous. The CDR3 length is 14 residues. V was shortened by 3 bases and J by 2 bases, with 9 bases between the two germline ends. Germline loops: CDR1 SGHAT, CDR2 FQNNGV.

This rearrangement joins TRBV12-3 or TRBV12-4 to TRBJ2-4; possibly TRBD1 for D (6 bases). There are 16 residues in the CDR3. With 2 bases removed from V and 6 bases from J, the gap between germline ends came to 17 bases. CDR3: CASSLYRARVGNIQYF. The CDR3 DNA is TGTGCCAGCAGTTTATACAGGGCCCGAGTTGGAAACATTCAGTACTTC.

The rearrangement links TRBV29-1 to TRBJ2-3; weak D call: TRBD2 (5 bases). V was pared by 7 bases and J by 2 bases, with 10 bases between. Germline loops: CDR1 SQVTM, CDR2 ANQGSEA. CDR3 length equals 12 residues. This CDR3 reads CSAGENTDTQYF. CDR3 in DNA: TGCAGCGCCGGGGAGAACACAGATACGCAGTATTTT.

This clonotype occurred many times. The chain combines TRBV20-1 with TRBJ2-1; no reliable D call. V dropped 1 base and J dropped 8 bases, with 12 bases sitting between them. The CDR3 length is 13 residues. Germline V gene sequence: CDR1 DFQATT, CDR2 SNEGSKA (reference sequence). The CDR3 DNA follows: TGCAGTGCTAGAGGAAACCGGGTTCATGAGCAGTTCTTC. This codes for CSARGNRVHEQFF.

This clonotype was counted many times. This chain uses TRBV3-1 with TRBJ1-2; 8 bases agree with TRBD1. V was clipped by 0 bases and J by 7 bases; unmatched bases: 10. Germline V lookup: CDR1 LGHDT, CDR2 YNNKEL (reference sequence). There are 16 residues in the CDR3. The CDR3 region has the DNA TGTGCCAGCAGCCAAGATAGCAGGCGACAGGGGACTGGCTACACCTTC. This encodes CASSQDSRRQGTGYTF. The full variable domain, completed using reference TRBV3-1 and TRBJ1-2, is DTAVSQTPKYLVTQMGNDKSIKCEQNLGHDTMYWYKQDSKKFLKIMFSYNNKELIINETVPNRFSPKSPDKAHLNLHINSLELGDSAVYFCASSQDSRRQGTGYTFGSGTRLTVV.

This clonotype appeared many times. The chain recombines TRBV24-1 with TRBJ2-7, with a weak D call TRBD2 (6 bases). Deletions cut 6 bases from V and 0 bases from J, with 11 bases between. CDR1 and CDR2 from the germline V gene are KGHDR and SFDVKD. The CDR3 has 14 amino acids. In DNA, the CDR3 is TGTGCCACCAGTCGGGGGAAGAGCTCCTACGAGCAGTACTTC. Translating it yields CATSRGKSSYEQYF.

This clonotype was picked up a small number of times. The V gene is TRBV6-1, the J gene TRBJ1-6; D gene uncertain. Trimming pared 7 bases from V and 7 bases from J, leaving 20 bases between. The CDR3 loop spans 16 amino acids. Germline values: CDR1 MNHNS, CDR2 SASEGT. DNA for the CDR3: TGTGCCAGCACCTACCAGGCGACGGGTCACAATTCACCCCTCCACTTT. Its translation is CASTYQATGHNSPLHF.

This clonotype was counted ten times or more. The V gene is TRBV7-2, the J gene TRBJ2-3, with 8 bases identical to TRBD2. Trimming at V came to 8 bases and at J to 6 bases, leaving 13 bases not matched to a gene. The CDR3 loop spans 15 amino acids. Germline values: CDR1 SGHTA, CDR2 FQGNSA. The CDR3 protein is CASGKTSVPPDTQYF. The CDR3 DNA is TGTGCCAGCGGGAAGACTAGCGTGCCCCCCGATACGCAGTATTTT. Full variable domain (outside the CDR3, taken from reference TRBV7-2 and TRBJ2-3): GAGVSQSPSNKVTEKGKDVELRCDPISGHTALYWYRQSLGQGLEFLIYFQGNSAPDKSGLPSDRFSAERTGGSVSTLTIQRTQQEDSAVYLCASGKTSVPPDTQYFGPGTRLTVL.

This clonotype was recorded many times. The chain is built from TRBV3-1 and TRBJ2-7; a possible D gene is TRBD2 (5 bases). Deletions cut 1 base from V and 4 bases from J, with 8 bases between. Germline-derived CDR1 and CDR2 are LGHDT and YNNKEL (reference sequence). CDR3 length equals 13 residues. CDR3 nucleotide sequence: TGTGCCAGCAGCCAAGTTCGGGGTTACGAGCAGTACTTC. It codes for CASSQVRGYEQYF.

This clonotype showed up many times. The chain carries TRBV7-8 and TRBJ2-7, with a weak D call TRBD2 (6 bases). Trimming stripped 0 bases from V and 0 bases from J, with 6 bases between. CDR3 length: 14 residues. Germline CDR1 reads SGHVS; CDR2 reads FQNEAQ. The CDR3 sequence is CASSLAEGSYEQYF. CDR3 in DNA: TGTGCCAGCAGCTTAGCGGAGGGCTCCTACGAGCAGTACTTC.

J is TRBJ2-5 and V is TRBV5-1; 7 nucleotides agree with TRBD2. Germline V gene data show CDR1 as SGHRS and CDR2 as YFSETQ. CDR3 length: 16 residues. Losses at the gene ends were 0 bases for V and 2 bases for J; bases not matched to a gene: 7. Here the CDR3 DNA reads TGCGCCAGCAGCTTGGGGGCAGGGACTATTCAAGAGACCCAGTACTTC. Amino acids: CASSLGAGTIQETQYF.

This clonotype was picked up many times. The gene calls are TRBV5-6 and TRBJ2-5; TRBD1 agrees at 7 bases. Unmatched junction bases numbered 6, after V lost 4 bases and J lost 3 bases. Per the germline V gene, CDR1 is SGHDT and CDR2 is YYEEEE. The CDR3 is 14 amino acids. For the CDR3, the DNA is TGTGCCAGCAGCCCCTTTGACAGGGAAGAGACCCAGTACTTC. Its protein is CASSPFDREETQYF.

V and J are TRBV7-9 and TRBJ2-5; perhaps TRBD1 as D (6 bases). Per germline, CDR1 SEHNR and CDR2 FQNEAQ (reference sequence). V dropped 5 bases and J dropped 1 base, with 14 bases sitting between them. This CDR3 has 15 residues. CDR3: CASSPLQGTQETQYF. In DNA form, the CDR3 reads TGTGCCAGCAGCCCCCTACAGGGAACCCAAGAGACCCAGTACTTC.

The rearrangement joins TRBV7-3 to TRBJ2-3; 8 nucleotides match TRBD2. Germline V gene lookup returns CDR1 SGHTA and CDR2 FQGTGA. Trimming took 0 bases from V and 12 from J; bases not matched to a gene: 8. This CDR3 spans 14 amino acids. CDR3 protein: CASSLTGGASVQYF. The CDR3 DNA sequence: TGTGCCAGCAGCTTAACCGGGGGGGCCTCAGTACAGTATTTT.

This clonotype was counted between two and nine times. This chain joins TRBV7-3 and TRBJ1-4; 7 nucleotides match TRBD1. CDR1 and CDR2 (germline): SGHTA, FQGTGA. This CDR3 is 15 amino acids long. V lost 2 bases and J lost 4; bases outside the gene matches: 4. CDR3 residues: CASSLSGTDNEKLFF. DNA of the CDR3: TGTGCCAGCAGCTTATCCGGGACAGATAATGAAAAACTGTTTTTT.

This clonotype was seen a few times. The J gene is TRBJ2-4, the V gene TRBV18; D possibly corresponds to TRBD2 (5 bases). Per the germline V gene, CDR1 is KGHSH and CDR2 is LQKENI. The V gene lost 6 bases and the J gene lost 2 bases, with 11 bases spanning the gap. The CDR3 consists of 14 residues. The CDR3 here is CASSTEGSKNIQYF. In DNA, the CDR3 is TGTGCCAGCTCTACCGAGGGATCCAAAAACATTCAGTACTTC.

The CDR3, as DNA: TGTGCCACCGGGGGACAGGACAATCAGCCCCAGCATTTT. Encoded protein: CATGGQDNQPQHF. The chain uses TRBV24-1 and TRBJ1-5, with 8 bases aligning to TRBD1. The germline V gene has CDR1 KGHDR and CDR2 SFDVKD. The trim removed 9 bases at V and 3 bases at J, leaving 3 bases unmatched. The CDR3 totals 13 residues.

The table lists this clonotype with a few counts. The chain has TRBV7-2 and TRBJ2-6; 7 positions agree with TRBD1. The CDR3 is 16 amino acids. Per germline, CDR1 SGHTA and CDR2 FQGNSA. J was trimmed by 0 bases and V by 5 bases; bases with no gene match: 4. The DNA for the CDR3 is TGTGCCAGCAGCCGAGGGACAGCCTCTGGGGCCAACGTCCTGACTTTC. Translating gives CASSRGTASGANVLTF.

There are many counts of this clonotype. The chain uses TRBV18 and TRBJ1-4, with 9 bases identical to TRBD1. The CDR3 runs to 15 residues. V was clipped by 2 bases and J by 7 bases; unmatched bases: 5. Germline-derived CDR1 and CDR2 are KGHSH and LQKENI. The CDR3 sequence is CASSPKGQGREKLFF. DNA of the CDR3: TGTGCCAGCTCACCAAAAGGACAGGGGCGTGAAAAACTGTTTTTT.

This clonotype was counted many times. The rearrangement uses TRBV12-3 or TRBV12-4 and TRBJ2-3; D is possibly TRBD2 (6 bases). With 1 base removed from V and 2 bases from J, the gap between germline ends came to 10 bases. The CDR3 extends over 15 amino acids. CDR3 sequence (DNA): TGTGCCAGCAGTTTAGGATCGGGAGCCACAGATACGCAGTATTTT. This encodes CASSLGSGATDTQYF.

This clonotype appeared a single time. The V gene is TRBV5-1, the J gene TRBJ1-6; a possible D gene is TRBD1 (5 bases). The CDR3 covers 14 residues. CDR1 is SGHRS, CDR2 YFSETQ, per germline. V was shortened by 3 bases and J by 9 bases, with 13 bases between the two germline ends. CDR3 protein: CASSSSEGRSPLHF. The CDR3 coding sequence is TGCGCCAGCAGCTCTTCAGAGGGACGTTCACCCCTCCACTTT. Full variable domain (remainder filled in from reference TRBV5-1 and TRBJ1-6): KAGVTQTPRYLIKTRGQQVTLSCSPISGHRSVSWYQQTPGQGLQFLFEYFSETQRNKGNFPGRFSGRQFSNSRSEMNVSTLELGDSALYLCASSSSEGRSPLHFGNGTRLTVT.

V is TRBV7-2 and J is TRBJ2-7, with 9 bases identical to TRBD2. V was clipped by 5 bases and J by 6 bases; unmatched bases: 8. Germline CDR1 SGHTA, CDR2 FQGNSA. The length of the CDR3 is 14 residues. The CDR3 loop is CASSPLAGAAEQYF. The CDR3, as DNA: TGTGCCAGCAGCCCGTTAGCGGGAGCGGCCGAGCAGTACTTC.

The CDR3 is CASSPYTTGRFREQYF. CDR3 coding DNA: TGTGCCAGCTCACCTTACACGACAGGGAGGTTTCGAGAGCAGTACTTC. The J gene is TRBJ2-7, the V gene TRBV18; a weak D match, TRBD1 (7 bases). Germline values: CDR1 KGHSH, CDR2 LQKENI. The germline V and J ends were trimmed by 3 bases and 7 bases, with 22 bases remaining between them. This CDR3 is 16 amino acids long.

This clonotype was seen a handful of times. The chain employs TRBV20-1 and TRBJ2-5, with D possibly called TRBD1 or TRBD2 (5 bases each). Germline CDR1 and CDR2: DFQATT and SNEGSKA (reference sequence). Trimming stripped 1 base from V and 9 bases from J, with 27 bases between. This CDR3 comprises 17 residues. The CDR3 loop is CSARGVLRDRDLRAQYF. CDR3 nucleotides: TGCAGTGCTAGAGGAGTCCTCCGGGACCGGGATTTACGGGCCCAGTACTTC.

This chain joins TRBV3-1 and TRBJ2-7; D gene uncertain. With 4 bases removed from V and 7 bases from J, the gap between germline ends came to 17 bases. Germline V gene data show CDR1 as LGHDT and CDR2 as YNNKEL (reference sequence). The CDR3 covers 14 residues. The CDR3 protein is CASSPAQLPGEQYF. In nucleotides, the CDR3 is TGTGCCAGCAGCCCAGCGCAACTCCCAGGTGAGCAGTACTTC.

This clonotype was seen at least ten times. V usage is TRBV7-8 and J usage is TRBJ2-2, with 7 nucleotides matching TRBD2. V lost 2 bases, J lost 1 base, and 13 bases stayed unmatched. The CDR3 contains 19 residues. Germline V gene sequence: CDR1 SGHVS, CDR2 FQNEAQ. CDR3 DNA: TGTGCCAGCAGCTTACGCGGGAGCCTAAAGATACAGAACACCGGGGAGCTGTTTTTT. Its translation is CASSLRGSLKIQNTGELFF. The whole variable domain, remainder taken from reference TRBV7-8 and TRBJ2-2, is GAGVSQSPRYKVAKRGQDVALRCDPISGHVSLFWYQQALGQGPEFLTYFQNEAQLDKSGLPSDRFFAERPEGSVSTLKIQRTQQEDSAVYLCASSLRGSLKIQNTGELFFGEGSRLTVL.

The chain has TRBV4-1 and TRBJ2-7; 7 bases align to TRBD1. The CDR3 runs 17 residues. CDR1 and CDR2 (germline): MGHRA, YSYEKL. Trimming removed 1 base from V and 2 bases from J; junction bases left unmatched: 11. CDR3 loop: CASSQGLDNRGAYEQYF. For the CDR3, the DNA is TGCGCCAGCAGCCAAGGTTTAGACAACAGGGGAGCCTACGAGCAGTACTTC.

In its sample, this clonotype was seen a few times. The gene calls are TRBV2 and TRBJ2-5; D remains ambiguous. V was cut by 6 bases and J by 4 bases, with 9 bases left in between. CDR1 and CDR2 from the germline V gene are SNHLY and FYNNEI. The CDR3 is 12 residues long. The CDR3 reads CASSRIGETQYF. Here the CDR3 DNA reads TGTGCCAGCAGCAGGATCGGAGAGACCCAGTACTTC.

Of note for this clonotype: With a much larger clone just one base away, this may be a read error. CDR3 region: CASSTTFGNLFKKLFF. As DNA, the CDR3 is TGTGCCAGCAGTACAACCTTTGGAAACCTATTTAAAAAACTGTTTTTT. The chain links TRBV28 to TRBJ1-4; no clear D gene. Germline V gene lookup returns CDR1 MDHEN and CDR2 SYDVKM. The CDR3 has 16 amino acids. V lost 5 bases, J lost 9 bases, and 22 bases lay in between.

The chain recombines TRBV10-2 with TRBJ2-7, with D hard to call. Per the germline V gene, CDR1 is WSHSY and CDR2 is SAAADI. The CDR3 has 14 residues. V was shortened by 0 bases and J by 1 base, with 7 bases between the two germline ends. The CDR3, as DNA: TGCGCCAGCAGTGAGTCCGGGCCTTCCTACGAGCAGTACTTC. Translation gives CASSESGPSYEQYF.